The present TCR beta chain was sequenced within a study of beta chain features in type 1 diabetes. Whole-study context: Cell yields, gender and age were comparable in patients and healthy donors.

Germline lookup yields CDR1 SQVTM and CDR2 ANQGSEA. With 2 bases removed from V and 1 base from J, the gap between germline ends came to 8 bases. This CDR3 is built from 13 residues. cDNA synthesis used the whole RNA isolate, giving expressed TCRB sequences. Only in-frame clones appear in the TCRdb table, and some are missing; sequencing was by immunoSEQ multiplex PCR. The table shows roughly 300,000 clones, with roughly 8.8% occurring only once. Broader study findings: PCR could preferentially amplify shorter templates, alike in patients and controls. Moderate but significant shortening of TCRB CDR3s was recorded in all four CD4+ subsets from Type 1 diabetes patients. In type 1 diabetes patients, VDJ junctions had fewer insertions; deletions at these junctions were more frequent.

A note on this clone: Its antigen is unidentified.

The sequence was obtained from a man aged 25-40 years with type 1 diabetes. Sequences were obtained from central memory CD4+ T cells from blood. The chain links TRBV29-1 to TRBJ1-1; no firm D call. CDR3 protein: CSVERSSNTEAFF. For the CDR3, the DNA is TGCAGCGTTGAACGGTCTTCGAACACTGAAGCTTTCTTT.